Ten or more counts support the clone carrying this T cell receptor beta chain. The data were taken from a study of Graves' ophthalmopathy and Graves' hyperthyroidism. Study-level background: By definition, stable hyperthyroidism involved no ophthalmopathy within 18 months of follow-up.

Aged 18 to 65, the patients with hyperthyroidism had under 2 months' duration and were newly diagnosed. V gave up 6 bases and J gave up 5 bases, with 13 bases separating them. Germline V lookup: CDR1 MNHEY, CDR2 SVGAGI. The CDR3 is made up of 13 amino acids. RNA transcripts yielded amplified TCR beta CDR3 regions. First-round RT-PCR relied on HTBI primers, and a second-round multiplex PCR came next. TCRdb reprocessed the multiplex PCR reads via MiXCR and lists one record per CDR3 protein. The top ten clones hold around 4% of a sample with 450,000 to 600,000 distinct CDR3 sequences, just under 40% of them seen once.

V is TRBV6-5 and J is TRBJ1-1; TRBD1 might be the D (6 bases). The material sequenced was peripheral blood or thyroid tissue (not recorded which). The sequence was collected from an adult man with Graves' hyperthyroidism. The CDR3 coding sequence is TGTGCCAGCAGCTATGGACAGACGACTGAAGCTTTCTTT. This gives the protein CASSYGQTTEAFF.